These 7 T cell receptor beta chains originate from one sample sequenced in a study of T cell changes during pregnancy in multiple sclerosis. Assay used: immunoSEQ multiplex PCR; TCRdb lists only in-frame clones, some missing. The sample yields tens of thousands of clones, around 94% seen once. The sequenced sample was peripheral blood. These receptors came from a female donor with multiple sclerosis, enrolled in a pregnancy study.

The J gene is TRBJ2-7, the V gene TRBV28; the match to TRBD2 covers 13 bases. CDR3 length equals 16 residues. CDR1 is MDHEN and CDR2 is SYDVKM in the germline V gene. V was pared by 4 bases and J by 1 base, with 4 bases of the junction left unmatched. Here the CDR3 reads CASSSGLAGESYEQYF. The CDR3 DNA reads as TGTGCCAGCAGTTCCGGACTAGCGGGAGAATCCTACGAGCAGTACTTC.

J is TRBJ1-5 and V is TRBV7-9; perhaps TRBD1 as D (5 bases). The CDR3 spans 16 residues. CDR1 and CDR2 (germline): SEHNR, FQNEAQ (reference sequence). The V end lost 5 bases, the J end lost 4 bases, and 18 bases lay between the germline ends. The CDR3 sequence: CASSAEGRGINQPQHF. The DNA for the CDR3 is TGTGCCAGCAGCGCTGAGGGACGGGGGATTAATCAGCCCCAGCATTTT.

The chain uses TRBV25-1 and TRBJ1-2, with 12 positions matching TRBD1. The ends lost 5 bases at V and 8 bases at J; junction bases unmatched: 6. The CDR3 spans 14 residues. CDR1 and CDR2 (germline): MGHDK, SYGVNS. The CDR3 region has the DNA TGTGCCAGCAGTAGCGGGACAGGGGGCCGGGGCTACACCTTC. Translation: CASSSGTGGRGYTF.

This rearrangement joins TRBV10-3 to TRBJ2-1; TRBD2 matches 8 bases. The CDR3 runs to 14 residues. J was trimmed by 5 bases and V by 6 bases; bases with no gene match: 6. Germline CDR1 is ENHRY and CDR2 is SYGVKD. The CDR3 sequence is CAIRLGLVDNEQFF. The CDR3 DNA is TGTGCCATCAGATTGGGACTAGTCGACAATGAGCAGTTCTTC.

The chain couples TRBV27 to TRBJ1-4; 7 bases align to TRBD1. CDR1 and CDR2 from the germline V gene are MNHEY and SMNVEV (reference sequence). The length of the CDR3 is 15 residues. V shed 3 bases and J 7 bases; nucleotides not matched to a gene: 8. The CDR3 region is CASSFRAGGSEKLFF. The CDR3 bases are TGTGCCAGCAGTTTTAGGGCAGGGGGAAGTGAAAAACTGTTTTTT.

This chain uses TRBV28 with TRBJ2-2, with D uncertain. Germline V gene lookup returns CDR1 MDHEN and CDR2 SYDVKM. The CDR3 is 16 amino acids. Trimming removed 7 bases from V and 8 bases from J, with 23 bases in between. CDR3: CASTPFVKEVVGELFF. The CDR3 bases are TGTGCCAGCACTCCTTTTGTGAAAGAGGTGGTGGGGGAGCTGTTTTTT. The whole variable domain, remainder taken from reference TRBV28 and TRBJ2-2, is DVKVTQSSRYLVKRTGEKVFLECVQDMDHENMFWYRQDPGLGLRLIYFSYDVKMKEKGDIPEGYSVSREKKERFSLILESASTNQTSMYLCASTPFVKEVVGELFFGEGSRLTVL.

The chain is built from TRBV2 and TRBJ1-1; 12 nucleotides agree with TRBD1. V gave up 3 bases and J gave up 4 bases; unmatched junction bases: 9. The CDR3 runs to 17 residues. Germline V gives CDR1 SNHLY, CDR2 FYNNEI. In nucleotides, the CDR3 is TGTGCCAGCAGTGAGGGTGGGACAGGGGGCGACGGCACTGAAGCTTTCTTT. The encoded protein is CASSEGGTGGDGTEAFF. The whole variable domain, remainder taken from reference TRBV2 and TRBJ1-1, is EPEVTQTPSHQVTQMGQEVILRCVPISNHLYFYWYRQILGQKVEFLVSFYNNEISEKSEIFDDQFSVERPDGSNFTLKIRSTKLEDSAMYFCASSEGGTGGDGTEAFFGQGTRLTVV.